Below, 18 T cell receptor beta chains from the same sample are listed, as sequenced in a study of T cells after yellow fever vaccination. TCRdb processed the 5' RACE reads anew with MiXCR; each CDR3 protein has one entry. The table records some 350,000 distinct CDR3 sequences, 4.1% of them present only once. The sample was PBMCs, taken 5 days after the yellow fever booster vaccination. These receptors came from a young man who received the YFV17D yellow fever vaccine.

This clonotype was detected many times. The V call is TRBV5-1, the J call TRBJ2-7, with D perhaps TRBD1 (6 bases). The germline V and J ends were trimmed by 4 bases and 7 bases, with 9 bases remaining between them. This CDR3 comprises 11 residues. The germline gives CDR1 SGHRS, CDR2 YFSETQ. The CDR3: CASSQQGEQYF. DNA of the CDR3: TGCGCCAGCAGCCAACAGGGTGAGCAGTACTTC.

In its sample, this clonotype was seen many times. The rearrangement joins TRBV6-2 or TRBV6-3 to TRBJ2-3; 8 nucleotides align to TRBD2. Looked up from germline, CDR1 is MNHEY and CDR2 is SVGEGT. V dropped 6 bases and J dropped 2; count of bases not matched to a gene: 10. This CDR3 region has 16 residues. DNA for the CDR3: TGTGCCAGCAGCCCCCCCGGACTAGCTAACACAGATACGCAGTATTTT. Encoded protein: CASSPPGLANTDTQYF.

This clonotype was seen more than once but under ten times. This chain links TRBV7-2 with TRBJ1-3; D is possibly TRBD1 (5 bases). Germline lookup yields CDR1 SGHTA and CDR2 FQGNSA. The CDR3 totals 15 residues. V dropped 4 bases and J dropped 0 bases, with 10 bases sitting between them. The CDR3 here is CASSSRGNSGNTIYF. The CDR3, as DNA: TGTGCCAGCAGCTCTAGGGGTAACTCTGGAAACACCATATATTTT. The whole variable domain, filled in from reference TRBV7-2 and TRBJ1-3, reads GAGVSQSPSNKVTEKGKDVELRCDPISGHTALYWYRQSLGQGLEFLIYFQGNSAPDKSGLPSDRFSAERTGGSVSTLTIQRTQQEDSAVYLCASSSRGNSGNTIYFGEGSWLTVV.

This clonotype was detected ten times or more. V usage is TRBV6-1 and J usage is TRBJ2-5; 11 nucleotides match TRBD2. V shed 2 bases and J 4 bases; nucleotides not matched to a gene: 3. The CDR3 length is 15 residues. Germline V lookup: CDR1 MNHNS, CDR2 SASEGT. The DNA of the CDR3 is TGTGCCAGCAGTGAATTAGCGGGGGGGCCAGAGACCCAGTACTTC. Protein sequence: CASSELAGGPETQYF.

This clonotype appeared a few times. The V call is TRBV27, the J call TRBJ1-6; 8 positions match TRBD1. CDR3 length: 14 residues. V lost 3 bases to trimming and J lost 8 bases; unmatched junction nucleotides: 3. Per the germline V gene, CDR1 is MNHEY and CDR2 is SMNVEV (reference sequence). The DNA for the CDR3 is TGTGCCAGCAGTTTGGCAGGGGGCTATTCACCCCTCCACTTT. Translating gives CASSLAGGYSPLHF.

This clonotype was seen a handful of times. This sequence joins TRBV9 and TRBJ2-7, with 9 nucleotides matching TRBD1. The V gene's germline CDR1 is SGDLS and CDR2 YYNGEE. The junction had 0 bases not matched to a gene; V was cut back by 2 bases and J by 6 bases. CDR3 size: 12 residues. This CDR3 reads CASSVGQGEQYF. CDR3 bases: TGTGCCAGCAGCGTGGGACAGGGCGAGCAGTACTTC.

This clonotype showed up just a few times. For the CDR3, the DNA is TGTGCCAGCAGTGGACAGATTAATGAAAAACTGTTTTTT. Translated: CASSGQINEKLFF. The chain links TRBV27 to TRBJ1-4, with D perhaps TRBD1 (6 bases). CDR1 is MNHEY, CDR2 SMNVEV, per germline (reference sequence). V lost 5 bases to trimming and J lost 4 bases, with 8 bases between them. The CDR3 contains 13 residues.

The chain links TRBV20-1 to TRBJ1-4; D is ambiguous. The V end was cut by 2 bases, the J end by 8 bases, with 15 bases between. The CDR3 contains 14 residues. Germline V gives CDR1 DFQATT, CDR2 SNEGSKA (reference sequence). CDR3 sequence (DNA): TGCAGTGCTAGACTGGGTAGCGGAGGCGAAAAACTGTTTTTT. Its translation: CSARLGSGGEKLFF.

This clonotype was seen many times. The chain is built from TRBV3-1 and TRBJ2-4; 8 bases match TRBD1. The CDR3 length is 14 residues. CDR1 and CDR2 from the germline V gene are LGHDT and YNNKEL (reference sequence). J gave up 8 bases and V 3 bases, and 6 bases lay outside the gene matches. CDR3 coding DNA: TGTGCCAGCAGCCACCGGACAGGGATACACATTCAGTACTTC. Protein product: CASSHRTGIHIQYF.

This clonotype occurred a few times. The chain is built from TRBV10-3 and TRBJ2-4; D may correspond to TRBD1 or TRBD2 (5 bases each). CDR3 size: 16 residues. CDR1 is ENHRY and CDR2 is SYGVKD in the germline V gene. The germline V and J ends were trimmed by 0 bases and 6 bases, with 15 bases remaining between them. CDR3 amino acids: CAISESLGTGRNIQYF. In nucleotides, the CDR3 is TGTGCCATCAGTGAGTCTCTCGGGACCGGCCGAAACATTCAGTACTTC.

This clonotype showed up just a few times. J is TRBJ1-2 and V is TRBV6-5; D is unclear. CDR1 is MNHEY and CDR2 is SVGAGI in the germline V gene. The V gene lost 0 bases and the J gene lost 8 bases, with 16 bases spanning the gap. This CDR3 comprises 15 residues. CDR3 protein: CASSYSEGRPRGYTF. CDR3 in DNA: TGTGCCAGCAGTTACTCGGAGGGCAGGCCGCGGGGCTACACCTTC.

The J gene is TRBJ2-2, the V gene TRBV5-4, with 10 nucleotides matching TRBD2. This CDR3 comprises 15 residues. J was trimmed by 7 bases and V by 4 bases; bases with no gene match: 7. CDR1 is SGHNT and CDR2 is YYREEE in the germline V gene (reference sequence). As DNA, the CDR3 is TGTGCCAGCAGCCATACTAGCGGGGATAGCGGGGAGCTGTTTTTT. It yields the protein CASSHTSGDSGELFF.

This clonotype was picked up many times. The chain employs TRBV27 and TRBJ2-1, with 9 bases identical to TRBD1. The ends lost 6 bases at V and 1 base at J; junction bases unmatched: 4. The CDR3 has 15 residues. Germline values: CDR1 MNHEY, CDR2 SMNVEV (reference sequence). The CDR3 protein is CASRTGTGSYNEQFF. For the CDR3, the DNA is TGTGCCAGCAGGACCGGGACAGGGTCCTACAATGAGCAGTTCTTC.

The genes are TRBV7-2 and TRBJ2-3; D is unclear. The CDR3 has 14 amino acids. The V end lost 5 bases, the J end lost 2 bases, and 11 bases lay between the germline ends. CDR1 is SGHTA and CDR2 is FQGNSA in the germline V gene. The CDR3 nucleotides read TGTGCCAGCAGCGGTCCGACCTACACAGATACGCAGTATTTT. It encodes CASSGPTYTDTQYF.

The V gene is TRBV5-1, the J gene TRBJ1-2; the D gene is possibly TRBD1 (6 bases). Trimming took 0 bases from V and 4 from J, leaving 10 bases between them. The CDR3 runs to 14 residues. Germline V gene lookup returns CDR1 SGHRS and CDR2 YFSETQ. CDR3 nucleotide sequence: TGCGCCAGCAGCTTGGGGACAGACATCTATGGCTACACCTTC. This sequence encodes CASSLGTDIYGYTF.

The table lists this clonotype with many counts. The chain has TRBV10-3 and TRBJ2-3; 9 bases are shared with TRBD2. The V gene's germline CDR1 is ENHRY and CDR2 SYGVKD. This CDR3 is 14 amino acids long. Trimming removed 5 bases from V and 3 bases from J; junction bases left unmatched: 3. CDR3 region: CAISRTSATDTQYF. CDR3 nucleotide sequence: TGTGCCATCAGTCGGACTAGCGCTACAGATACGCAGTATTTT.

This clonotype came up a few times. This chain links TRBV7-9 with TRBJ1-4; 7 bases map to TRBD1. Losses at the gene ends were 4 bases for V and 8 bases for J; bases not matched to a gene: 10. CDR1 and CDR2 from the germline V gene are SEHNR and FQNEAQ (reference sequence). CDR3 size: 15 residues. In DNA, the CDR3 is TGTGCCAGCAGCTCTTACAGGGGATATTCCGAAAAACTGTTTTTT. Its protein is CASSSYRGYSEKLFF.

The chain recombines TRBV7-8 with TRBJ2-5, with D uncertain. The germline V gene has CDR1 SGHVS and CDR2 FQNEAQ. CDR3 length equals 14 residues. The V end was cut by 5 bases, the J end by 2 bases, with 12 bases between. CDR3 bases: TGTGCCAGCAGCCTCACAGTCCATCAAGAGACCCAGTACTTC. This sequence encodes CASSLTVHQETQYF.